These 7 T cell receptor beta chains share one sample of origin, sequenced in a study of blood T cell repertoires in COVID-19. Data came from immunoSEQ multiplex PCR; TCRdb stores just in-frame clones and leaves some out. This table holds a few hundred thousand clones, nearly 90% found once. The sequenced sample was peripheral blood. The receptors come from a woman aged 40 to 55 who had recovered from COVID-19.

This clone has more than one count but fewer than ten. The same CDR3 can be traced to other DNA sequences in this sample. The chain joins TRBV11-2 to TRBJ2-3; 9 bases fit TRBD2. This CDR3 region has 14 residues. From germline, CDR1 is SGHAT and CDR2 FQNNGV. With 5 bases clipped from V and 6 bases from J, the junction kept 6 bases outside the gene matches. The DNA of the CDR3 is TGTGCCAGCAGCCTGGGACTAGCAGCGGATACGCAGTATTTT. This codes for CASSLGLAADTQYF.

This sequence joins TRBV6-5 and TRBJ1-6; the D gene is possibly TRBD1 (5 bases). This CDR3 is 14 amino acids long. Trimming shortened V by 6 bases and J by 11 bases, and 17 bases separated the two germline ends. From germline, CDR1 is MNHEY and CDR2 SVGAGI. DNA of the CDR3: TGTGCCAGCAGGGATAAGGCTCAGGGTACACCCCTCCACTTT. It specifies CASRDKAQGTPLHF.

This clone was counted between two and nine times. V and J are TRBV3-1 (or the pseudogene TRBV3-2) and TRBJ2-7; 12 bases align to TRBD2. In germline, CDR1 is LGHDT, CDR2 YNNKEL (reference sequence). V lost 2 bases, J lost 3 bases, and 5 bases stayed unmatched. CDR3 length equals 16 residues. CDR3 sequence reads: CASSQPTSGGLYEQYF. The DNA for the CDR3 is TGTGCCAGCAGCCAACCGACTAGCGGGGGCCTCTACGAGCAGTACTTC.

The chain recombines TRBV11-2 with TRBJ2-5; 8 bases are shared with TRBD1. CDR1 SGHAT and CDR2 FQNNGV come from the germline V gene. J was trimmed by 0 bases and V by 4 bases; bases with no gene match: 4. The length of the CDR3 is 15 residues. CDR3 sequence: CASSSHRGYQETQYF. The CDR3 nucleotides are TGTGCCAGCAGCTCGCACAGGGGGTACCAAGAGACCCAGTACTTC.

The chain combines TRBV10-3 with TRBJ2-5; 11 nucleotides align to TRBD1. Germline V gene lookup returns CDR1 ENHRY and CDR2 SYGVKD. The trim removed 2 bases at V and 6 bases at J, leaving 5 bases unmatched. This CDR3 spans 15 amino acids. In DNA form, the CDR3 reads TGTGCCATCAGTGAGACGGACAGGGGGCCCCAGACCCAGTACTTC. It codes for CAISETDRGPQTQYF.

The chain links TRBV30 to TRBJ2-7; TRBD1 agrees at 7 bases. The V gene end was trimmed by 2 bases and the J gene end by 4 bases; junction bases not matched to a gene: 8. In germline, CDR1 is GTSNPN, CDR2 SVGIG (reference sequence). The CDR3 contains 14 residues. CDR3: CAWSQQGPVYEQYF. CDR3 in DNA: TGTGCCTGGAGTCAACAGGGGCCGGTTTACGAGCAGTACTTC.

V gene TRBV12-3 or TRBV12-4 combines with J gene TRBJ2-2; D ambiguous. CDR3 length equals 13 residues. Trimming left V 3 bases short and J 2 bases short, with 4 bases between. For the CDR3, the DNA is TGTGCCAGCAGTTTTACAAACACCGGGGAGCTGTTTTTT. Translating gives CASSFTNTGELFF.